The next 2 T cell receptor beta chains were all read from a single sample in a study of T cells after yellow fever vaccination. TCRdb re-called the 5' RACE reads through MiXCR, storing one row per CDR3 protein. The data show 610,000 or so distinct CDR3 sequences, roughly an eighth seen once. The sample in question was PBMCs, obtained on the day of the yellow fever booster vaccination. The receptors stem from a young man who received the YFV17D yellow fever vaccine.

V usage is TRBV9 and J usage is TRBJ1-1; D might be TRBD1 (6 bases). CDR3 length: 14 residues. V was trimmed by 0 bases and J by 5 bases, leaving 11 bases between them. Per the germline V gene, CDR1 is SGDLS and CDR2 is YYNGEE. The CDR3 loop is CASSVVMGATEAFF. CDR3 sequence (DNA): TGTGCCAGCAGCGTAGTTATGGGGGCTACTGAAGCTTTCTTT.

The sample holds a few counts of this clonotype. The V call is TRBV29-1, the J call TRBJ2-1, with a possible D match to TRBD2 (6 bases). This CDR3 spans 11 amino acids. Germline CDR1 is SQVTM and CDR2 is ANQGSEA. V lost 6 bases and J lost 9, with 12 bases in between. In DNA, the CDR3 is TGCAGCGTAAAGGGTAGCGGTGAGCAGTTCTTC. Translated: CSVKGSGEQFF.